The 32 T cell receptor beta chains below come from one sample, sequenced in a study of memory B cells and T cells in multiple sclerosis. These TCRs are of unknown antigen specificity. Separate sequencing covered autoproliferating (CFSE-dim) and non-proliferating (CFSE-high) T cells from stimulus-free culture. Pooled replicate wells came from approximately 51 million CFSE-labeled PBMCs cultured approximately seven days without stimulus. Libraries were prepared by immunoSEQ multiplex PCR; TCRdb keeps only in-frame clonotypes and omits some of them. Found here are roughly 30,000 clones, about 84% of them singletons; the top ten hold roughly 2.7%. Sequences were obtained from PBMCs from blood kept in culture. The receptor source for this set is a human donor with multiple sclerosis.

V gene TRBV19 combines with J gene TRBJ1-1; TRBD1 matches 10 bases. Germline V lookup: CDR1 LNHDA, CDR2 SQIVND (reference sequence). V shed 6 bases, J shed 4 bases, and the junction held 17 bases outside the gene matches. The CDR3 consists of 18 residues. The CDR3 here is CASSSRFGDRGWGTEAFF. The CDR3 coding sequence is TGTGCCAGTAGCTCAAGGTTTGGGGACAGGGGATGGGGCACTGAAGCTTTCTTT.

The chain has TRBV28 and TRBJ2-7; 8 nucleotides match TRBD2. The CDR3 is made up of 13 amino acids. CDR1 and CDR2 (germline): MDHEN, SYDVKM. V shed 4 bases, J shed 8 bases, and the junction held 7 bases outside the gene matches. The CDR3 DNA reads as TGTGCCAGCAGTTCGGGGGGGGCGGGACAGCAGTACTTC. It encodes CASSSGGAGQQYF. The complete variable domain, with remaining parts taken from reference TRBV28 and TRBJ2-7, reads DVKVTQSSRYLVKRTGEKVFLECVQDMDHENMFWYRQDPGLGLRLIYFSYDVKMKEKGDIPEGYSVSREKKERFSLILESASTNQTSMYLCASSSGGAGQQYFGPGTRLTVT.

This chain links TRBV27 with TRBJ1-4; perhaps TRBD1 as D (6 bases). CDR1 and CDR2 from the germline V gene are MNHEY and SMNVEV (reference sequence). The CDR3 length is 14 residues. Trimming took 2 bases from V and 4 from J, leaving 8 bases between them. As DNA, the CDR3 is TGTGCCAGCAGTTTACGGGACAATAATGAAAAACTGTTTTTT. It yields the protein CASSLRDNNEKLFF.

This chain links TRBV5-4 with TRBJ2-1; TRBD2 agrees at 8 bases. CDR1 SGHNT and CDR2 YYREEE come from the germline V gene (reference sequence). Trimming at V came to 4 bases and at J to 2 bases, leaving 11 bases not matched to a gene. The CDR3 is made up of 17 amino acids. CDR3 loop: CASSTSLAGTTYNEQFF. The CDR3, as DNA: TGTGCCAGCAGCACGTCATTAGCGGGAACTACCTACAATGAGCAGTTCTTC.

The CDR3 reads CASKRSSTDTQYF. CDR3 in DNA: TGCGCCAGCAAACGGTCTAGCACAGATACGCAGTATTTT. This chain uses TRBV5-1 with TRBJ2-3; D remains unclear. Germline CDR1 is SGHRS and CDR2 is YFSETQ. This CDR3 comprises 13 residues. Trimming stripped 6 bases from V and 0 bases from J, with 8 bases between.

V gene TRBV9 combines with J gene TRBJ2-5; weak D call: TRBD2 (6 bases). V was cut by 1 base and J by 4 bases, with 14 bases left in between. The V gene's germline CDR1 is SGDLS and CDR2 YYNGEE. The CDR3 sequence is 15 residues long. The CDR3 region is CASSVLGGVSETQYF. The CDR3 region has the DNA TGTGCCAGCAGCGTATTGGGCGGGGTCTCAGAGACCCAGTACTTC.

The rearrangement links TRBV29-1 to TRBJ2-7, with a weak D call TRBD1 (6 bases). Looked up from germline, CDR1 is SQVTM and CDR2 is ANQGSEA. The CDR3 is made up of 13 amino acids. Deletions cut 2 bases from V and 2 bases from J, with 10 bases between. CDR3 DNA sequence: TGCAGCGTTGAAAGCCGGGACACCTACGAGCAGTACTTC. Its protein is CSVESRDTYEQYF.

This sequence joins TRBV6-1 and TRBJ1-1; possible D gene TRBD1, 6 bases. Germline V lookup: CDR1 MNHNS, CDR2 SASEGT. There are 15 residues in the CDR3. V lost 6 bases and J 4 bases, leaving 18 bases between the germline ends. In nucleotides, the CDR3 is TGTGCCAGCAGAACAGGACAAGGGGGGACCACTGAAGCTTTCTTT. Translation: CASRTGQGGTTEAFF.

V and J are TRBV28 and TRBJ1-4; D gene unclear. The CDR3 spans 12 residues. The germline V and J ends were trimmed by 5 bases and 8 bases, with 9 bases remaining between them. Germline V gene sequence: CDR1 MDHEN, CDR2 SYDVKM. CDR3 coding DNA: TGTGCCAGCAGTCTAAACGAGGAAAAACTGTTTTTT. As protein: CASSLNEEKLFF.

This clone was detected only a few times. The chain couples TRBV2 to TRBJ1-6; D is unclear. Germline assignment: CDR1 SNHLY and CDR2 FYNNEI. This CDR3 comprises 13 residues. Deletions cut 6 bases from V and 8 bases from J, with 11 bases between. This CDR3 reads CASRAERDSPLHF. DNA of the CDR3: TGTGCCAGCAGAGCTGAGCGCGATTCACCCCTCCACTTT.

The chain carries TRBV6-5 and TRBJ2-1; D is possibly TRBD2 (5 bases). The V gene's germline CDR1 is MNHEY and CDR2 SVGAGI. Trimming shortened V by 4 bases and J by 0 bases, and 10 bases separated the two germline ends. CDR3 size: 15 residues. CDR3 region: CASSFGEGSYNEQFF. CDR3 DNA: TGTGCCAGCAGTTTCGGGGAAGGCTCCTACAATGAGCAGTTCTTC.

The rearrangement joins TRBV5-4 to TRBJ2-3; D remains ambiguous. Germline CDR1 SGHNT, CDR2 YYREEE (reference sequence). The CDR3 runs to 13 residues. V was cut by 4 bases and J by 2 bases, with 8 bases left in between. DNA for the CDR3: TGTGCCAGCAGCACCGGTCCCACAGATACGCAGTATTTT. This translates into CASSTGPTDTQYF.

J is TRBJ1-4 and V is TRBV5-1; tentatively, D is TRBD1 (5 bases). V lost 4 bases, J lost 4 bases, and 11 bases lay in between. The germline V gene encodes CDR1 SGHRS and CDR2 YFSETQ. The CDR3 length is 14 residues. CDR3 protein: CASSEGTYNEKLFF. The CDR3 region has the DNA TGCGCCAGCAGCGAGGGGACCTATAATGAAAAACTGTTTTTT.

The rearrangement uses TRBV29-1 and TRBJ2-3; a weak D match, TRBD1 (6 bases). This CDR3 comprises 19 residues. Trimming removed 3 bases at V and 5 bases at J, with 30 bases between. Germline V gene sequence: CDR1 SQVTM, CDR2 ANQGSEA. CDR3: CSVDGMVTGPESTLDTQYF. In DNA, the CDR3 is TGCAGCGTTGATGGGATGGTAACAGGGCCGGAAAGCACATTAGATACGCAGTATTTT.

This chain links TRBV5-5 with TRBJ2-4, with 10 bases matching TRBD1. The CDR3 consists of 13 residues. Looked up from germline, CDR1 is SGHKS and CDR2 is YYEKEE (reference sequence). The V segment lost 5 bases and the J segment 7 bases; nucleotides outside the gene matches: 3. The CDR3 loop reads CASREDRGNIQYF. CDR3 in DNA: TGTGCCAGCAGGGAGGACAGGGGGAACATTCAGTACTTC. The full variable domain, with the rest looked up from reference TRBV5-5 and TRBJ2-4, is DAGVTQSPTHLIKTRGQQVTLRCSPISGHKSVSWYQQVLGQGPQFIFQYYEKEERGRGNFPDRFSARQFPNYSSELNVNALLLGDSALYLCASREDRGNIQYFGAGTRLSVL.

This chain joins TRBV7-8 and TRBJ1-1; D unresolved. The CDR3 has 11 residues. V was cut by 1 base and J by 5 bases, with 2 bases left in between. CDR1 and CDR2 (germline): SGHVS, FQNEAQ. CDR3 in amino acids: CASSLETEAFF. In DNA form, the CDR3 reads TGTGCCAGCAGCTTAGAAACTGAAGCTTTCTTT. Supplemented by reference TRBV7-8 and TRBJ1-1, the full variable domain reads GAGVSQSPRYKVAKRGQDVALRCDPISGHVSLFWYQQALGQGPEFLTYFQNEAQLDKSGLPSDRFFAERPEGSVSTLKIQRTQQEDSAVYLCASSLETEAFFGQGTRLTVV.

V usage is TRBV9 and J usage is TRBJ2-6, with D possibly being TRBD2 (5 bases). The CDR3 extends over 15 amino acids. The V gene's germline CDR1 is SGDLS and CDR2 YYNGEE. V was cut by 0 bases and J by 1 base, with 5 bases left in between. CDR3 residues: CASSVAGSGANVLTF. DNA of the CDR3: TGTGCCAGCAGCGTAGCGGGATCTGGGGCCAACGTCCTGACTTTC.

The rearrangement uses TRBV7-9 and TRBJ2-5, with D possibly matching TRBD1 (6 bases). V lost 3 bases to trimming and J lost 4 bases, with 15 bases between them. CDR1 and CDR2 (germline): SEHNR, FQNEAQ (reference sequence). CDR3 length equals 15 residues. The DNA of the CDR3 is TGTGCCAGCAGCTTGGGGGCAGGTAGGGGAGAGACCCAGTACTTC. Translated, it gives CASSLGAGRGETQYF.

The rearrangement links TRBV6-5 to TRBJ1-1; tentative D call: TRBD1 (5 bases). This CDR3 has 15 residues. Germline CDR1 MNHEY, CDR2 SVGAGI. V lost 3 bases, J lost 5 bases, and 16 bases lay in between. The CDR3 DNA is TGTGCCAGCAGTTATAGTGCGGGGGGTCTAACTGAAGCTTTCTTT. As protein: CASSYSAGGLTEAFF.

The DNA of the CDR3 is TGTGCCAGCAGTCCCACGATCTACAATGAGCAGTTCTTC. This codes for CASSPTIYNEQFF. V usage is TRBV28 and J usage is TRBJ2-1, with D uncertain. The V and J ends lost 5 bases and 3 bases respectively, with 8 bases between them. The CDR3 totals 13 residues. CDR1 and CDR2 from the germline V gene are MDHEN and SYDVKM.

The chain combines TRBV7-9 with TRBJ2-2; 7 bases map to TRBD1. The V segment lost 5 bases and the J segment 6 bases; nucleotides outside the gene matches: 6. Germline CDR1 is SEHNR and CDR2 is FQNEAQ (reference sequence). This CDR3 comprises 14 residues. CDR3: CASSADRVAGELFF. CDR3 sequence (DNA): TGTGCCAGCAGCGCCGACAGGGTAGCCGGGGAGCTGTTTTTT.

DNA for the CDR3: TGCGCCAGCAGTCAATCGGGACTAAGGACAGGGACCTTTAACTATGGCTACACCTTC. Protein: CASSQSGLRTGTFNYGYTF. This chain uses TRBV23-1 with TRBJ1-2; 8 nucleotides match TRBD1. TRBV23-1 is an ORF, with its function uncertain. V was clipped by 0 bases and J by 1 base; unmatched bases: 13. The CDR3 is 19 residues long.

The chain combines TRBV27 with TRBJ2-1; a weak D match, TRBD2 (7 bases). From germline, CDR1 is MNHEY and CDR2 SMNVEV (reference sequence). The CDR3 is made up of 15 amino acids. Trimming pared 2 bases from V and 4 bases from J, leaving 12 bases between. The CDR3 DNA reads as TGTGCCAGCAGTTTAAGGGGGGGGGATTACAATGAGCAGTTCTTC. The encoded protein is CASSLRGGDYNEQFF.

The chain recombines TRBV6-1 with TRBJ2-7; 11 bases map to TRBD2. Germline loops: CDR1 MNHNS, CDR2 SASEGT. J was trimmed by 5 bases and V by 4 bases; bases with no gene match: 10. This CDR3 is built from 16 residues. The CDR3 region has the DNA TGTGCCAGCAGTGCCCTACTAGCGGGGGTTCGAAACGAGCAGTACTTC. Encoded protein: CASSALLAGVRNEQYF.

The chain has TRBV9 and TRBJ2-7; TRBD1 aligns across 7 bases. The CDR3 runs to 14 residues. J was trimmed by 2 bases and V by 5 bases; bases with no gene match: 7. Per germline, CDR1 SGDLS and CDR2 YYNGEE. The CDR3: CASSEGAPAYEQYF. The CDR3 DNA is TGTGCCAGCAGTGAGGGGGCGCCGGCCTACGAGCAGTACTTC.

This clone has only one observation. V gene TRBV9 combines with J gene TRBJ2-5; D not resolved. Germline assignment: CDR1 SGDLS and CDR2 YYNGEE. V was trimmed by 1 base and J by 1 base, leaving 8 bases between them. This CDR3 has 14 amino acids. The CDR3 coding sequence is TGTGCCAGCAGCGTATCTGCCGGCCAAGAGACCCAGTACTTC. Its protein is CASSVSAGQETQYF.

The CDR3 sequence: CASSGTSPSGGLTDTQYF. As DNA, the CDR3 is TGTGCCAGCAGCGGAACATCTCCTAGCGGGGGCCTCACAGATACGCAGTATTTT. This rearrangement joins TRBV9 to TRBJ2-3; the match to TRBD2 covers 10 bases. Germline V CDR1 and CDR2: SGDLS, YYNGEE. V lost 3 bases to trimming and J lost 2 bases; unmatched junction nucleotides: 12. The CDR3 loop spans 18 amino acids.

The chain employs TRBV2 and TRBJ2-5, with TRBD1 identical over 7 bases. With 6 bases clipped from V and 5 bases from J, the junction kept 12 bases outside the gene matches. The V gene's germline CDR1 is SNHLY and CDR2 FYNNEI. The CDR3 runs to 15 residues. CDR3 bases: TGTGCCAGCAGGGAACAGGGGATCGGGTCGGAGACCCAGTACTTC. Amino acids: CASREQGIGSETQYF.

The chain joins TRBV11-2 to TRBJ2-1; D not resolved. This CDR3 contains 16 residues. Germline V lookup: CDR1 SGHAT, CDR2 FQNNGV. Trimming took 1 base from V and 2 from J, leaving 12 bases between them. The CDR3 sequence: CASSLAVTLTYNEQFF. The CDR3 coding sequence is TGTGCCAGCAGCTTAGCTGTGACGCTGACCTACAATGAGCAGTTCTTC.

CDR3 amino acids: CAGSGGGSYEQYF. Written as DNA, the CDR3 is TGTGCCGGATCCGGTGGCGGCTCCTACGAGCAGTACTTC. The rearrangement uses TRBV6-1 and TRBJ2-7; D is unclear. The germline V gene encodes CDR1 MNHNS and CDR2 SASEGT. The CDR3 covers 13 residues. The V end lost 11 bases, the J end lost 0 bases, and 14 bases lay between the germline ends.

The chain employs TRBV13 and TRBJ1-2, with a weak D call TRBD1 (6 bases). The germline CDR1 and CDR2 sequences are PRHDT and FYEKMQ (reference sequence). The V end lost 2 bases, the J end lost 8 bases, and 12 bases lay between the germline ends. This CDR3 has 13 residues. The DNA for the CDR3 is TGTGCCAGCAGCTTAAGCAGGGGCGTCGGCTACACCTTC. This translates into CASSLSRGVGYTF.

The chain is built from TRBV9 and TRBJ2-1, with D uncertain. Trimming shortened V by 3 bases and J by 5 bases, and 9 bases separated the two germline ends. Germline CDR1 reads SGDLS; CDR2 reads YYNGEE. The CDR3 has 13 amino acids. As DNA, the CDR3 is TGTGCCAGCAGCGCTTGGGTCAACAATGAGCAGTTCTTC. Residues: CASSAWVNNEQFF.